One and the same sample provided the 28 T cell receptor beta chains below, sequenced in a study of T cell responses to AZD1222 COVID-19 vaccine. Assay: immunoSEQ multiplex PCR; the TCRdb copy retains only in-frame clones and omits some. The table includes under 200,000 clones, approximately 92% detected once. This specimen consisted of peripheral blood, obtained 28 days after the second dose of the MenACWY control vaccine. The receptors here all came from an adult who received the MenACWY meningococcal vaccine as a control.

V and J are TRBV9 and TRBJ1-1; D ambiguous. From germline, CDR1 is SGDLS and CDR2 YYNGEE. The V gene lost 0 bases and the J gene lost 4 bases, with 13 bases spanning the gap. The CDR3 extends over 15 amino acids. The CDR3 DNA sequence: TGTGCCAGCAGCGTAGAAGTGGGTTTGGGCACTGAAGCTTTCTTT. This translates into CASSVEVGLGTEAFF.

J is TRBJ2-7 and V is TRBV7-2; TRBD2 might be the D (6 bases). Trimming stripped 1 base from V and 0 bases from J, with 10 bases between. Germline V gives CDR1 SGHTA, CDR2 FQGNSA. The CDR3 length is 15 residues. The CDR3 sequence: CASSLGAGNSYEQYF. CDR3 coding DNA: TGTGCCAGCAGCTTAGGGGCGGGAAACTCCTACGAGCAGTACTTC.

This chain links TRBV28 with TRBJ1-5; D might be TRBD1 (5 bases). Trimming stripped 6 bases from V and 0 bases from J, with 18 bases between. This CDR3 contains 17 residues. In germline, CDR1 is MDHEN, CDR2 SYDVKM. The CDR3 DNA sequence: TGTGCCAGCAGCCTACCAAAGCAGGGCTATAGCAATCAGCCCCAGCATTTT. As protein: CASSLPKQGYSNQPQHF. The full variable domain, its missing parts supplied by reference TRBV28 and TRBJ1-5, is DVKVTQSSRYLVKRTGEKVFLECVQDMDHENMFWYRQDPGLGLRLIYFSYDVKMKEKGDIPEGYSVSREKKERFSLILESASTNQTSMYLCASSLPKQGYSNQPQHFGDGTRLSIL.

The rearrangement joins TRBV2 to TRBJ2-3; weak D call: TRBD1 (7 bases). Germline CDR1 and CDR2: SNHLY and FYNNEI. V was pared by 6 bases and J by 4 bases, with 23 bases between. The CDR3 extends over 17 amino acids. The CDR3 DNA is TGTGCCAGCAGGGCGGGAACCTTAGGGGGCGCCCCAGATACGCAGTATTTT. This sequence encodes CASRAGTLGGAPDTQYF. Full variable domain (outside the CDR3, taken from reference TRBV2 and TRBJ2-3): EPEVTQTPSHQVTQMGQEVILRCVPISNHLYFYWYRQILGQKVEFLVSFYNNEISEKSEIFDDQFSVERPDGSNFTLKIRSTKLEDSAMYFCASRAGTLGGAPDTQYFGPGTRLTVL.

The gene calls are TRBV3-1 (or the pseudogene TRBV3-2) and TRBJ1-3; TRBD1 is a possible D gene (6 bases). The ends were cut back, 3 bases at V and 0 bases at J, with 9 bases in the middle. This CDR3 region has 15 residues. CDR1 is LGHDT and CDR2 is YNNKEL in the germline V gene (reference sequence). DNA of the CDR3: TGTGCCAGCAGCCAGCGAGGGGGCTCTGGAAACACCATATATTTT. It translates to CASSQRGGSGNTIYF.

In DNA, the CDR3 is TGTGCCAGCACCCCCGGACTTTTTTACGAGCAGTACTTC. It codes for CASTPGLFYEQYF. The gene calls are TRBV3-1 (or the pseudogene TRBV3-2) and TRBJ2-7, with D tentatively TRBD2 (5 bases). V dropped 7 bases and J dropped 4 bases, with 14 bases sitting between them. This CDR3 comprises 13 residues. The germline V gene encodes CDR1 LGHDT and CDR2 YNNKEL (reference sequence).

The gene calls are TRBV28 and TRBJ1-5, with 9 positions matching TRBD1. Germline CDR1 and CDR2: MDHEN and SYDVKM. The CDR3 has 19 residues. V lost 1 base to trimming and J lost 0 bases; unmatched junction nucleotides: 10. CDR3 region: CASSLSDWDRVNSNQPQHF. The CDR3 DNA reads as TGTGCCAGCAGTTTATCAGATTGGGACAGGGTAAATAGCAATCAGCCCCAGCATTTT.

V usage is TRBV2 and J usage is TRBJ1-2; 9 bases agree with TRBD1. The length of the CDR3 is 13 residues. The germline V gene encodes CDR1 SNHLY and CDR2 FYNNEI. V dropped 6 bases and J dropped 8; count of bases not matched to a gene: 7. CDR3 protein: CASRGGQGVGYTF. CDR3 coding DNA: TGTGCCAGCAGGGGGGGACAGGGAGTCGGCTACACCTTC.

The gene calls are TRBV5-6 and TRBJ1-1; 9 bases match TRBD1. This CDR3 is 16 amino acids long. The junction had 6 bases not matched to a gene; V was cut back by 2 bases and J by 1 base. Germline values: CDR1 SGHDT, CDR2 YYEEEE. The CDR3, as DNA: TGTGCCAGCAGCTTATACGGGACAGGGCGGAACACTGAAGCTTTCTTT. Translation: CASSLYGTGRNTEAFF. The variable domain in full, with the rest retrieved from reference TRBV5-6 and TRBJ1-1, is DAGVTQSPTHLIKTRGQQVTLRCSPKSGHDTVSWYQQALGQGPQFIFQYYEEEERQRGNFPDRFSGHQFPNYSSELNVNALLLGDSALYLCASSLYGTGRNTEAFFGQGTRLTVV.

The CDR3 DNA sequence: TGTGCCAGCAGCTTAAACCTAGCGGCCTCCTCCTACAATGAGCAGTTCTTC. Its translation is CASSLNLAASSYNEQFF. The chain links TRBV11-2 to TRBJ2-1, with 7 bases that match TRBD2. CDR1 and CDR2 from the germline V gene are SGHAT and FQNNGV. The CDR3 runs to 17 residues. The V gene end was trimmed by 2 bases and the J gene end by 0 bases; junction bases not matched to a gene: 7.

This clone was seen only a few times. The V and J genes are TRBV5-1 and TRBJ1-1; D is possibly TRBD1 (6 bases). This CDR3 comprises 14 residues. Germline V gene sequence: CDR1 SGHRS, CDR2 YFSETQ. V lost 0 bases, J lost 6 bases, and 12 bases lay in between. Here the CDR3 reads CASSLVGRGAEAFF. The CDR3 DNA is TGCGCCAGCAGCTTGGTTGGCAGGGGTGCTGAAGCTTTCTTT.

The chain uses TRBV19 and TRBJ1-2, with D possibly TRBD1 on 6 matching bases. The germline V gene has CDR1 LNHDA and CDR2 SQIVND (reference sequence). The CDR3 contains 15 residues. V was shortened by 6 bases and J by 8 bases, with 22 bases between the two germline ends. The CDR3: CASSPILQGSSGYTF. CDR3 nucleotides: TGTGCCAGTAGCCCTATACTACAGGGCAGTAGCGGCTACACCTTC.

The V and J genes are TRBV6-5 and TRBJ2-7; 12 nucleotides line up with TRBD1. With V trimmed by 8 bases and J by 3 bases, 8 bases remained unmatched. The germline V gene encodes CDR1 MNHEY and CDR2 SVGAGI. The CDR3 spans 15 residues. In nucleotides, the CDR3 is TGTGCCAGCGGCAGGGACAGGGGGCGATTCTACGAGCAGTACTTC. Amino acid sequence: CASGRDRGRFYEQYF.

The rearrangement links TRBV9 to TRBJ1-6, with D tentatively TRBD1 (5 bases). Germline V gives CDR1 SGDLS, CDR2 YYNGEE. Trimming took off 3 bases at V and 8 bases at J, with 18 bases between the two ends. The CDR3 contains 16 residues. This CDR3 reads CASSANPGTRDSPLHF. The DNA of the CDR3 is TGTGCCAGCAGCGCCAACCCCGGGACCAGAGATTCACCCCTCCACTTT.

The chain joins TRBV28 to TRBJ1-2; possible D gene TRBD1, 5 bases. Germline lookup yields CDR1 MDHEN and CDR2 SYDVKM. CDR3 length equals 16 residues. V lost 6 bases, J lost 3 bases, and 20 bases lay in between. This CDR3 reads CASRQSGRDSYYGYTF. Here the CDR3 DNA reads TGTGCCAGCAGACAAAGCGGTCGAGACAGTTACTATGGCTACACCTTC.

The chain recombines TRBV18 with TRBJ1-4; unclear D gene. The CDR3 is made up of 12 amino acids. Trimming removed 6 bases at V and 6 bases at J, with 8 bases between. In germline, CDR1 is KGHSH, CDR2 LQKENI. The CDR3 loop is CASSPIHEKLFF. The CDR3, as DNA: TGTGCCAGCTCCCCGATACATGAAAAACTGTTTTTT. The complete variable domain, with remaining parts taken from reference TRBV18 and TRBJ1-4, reads NAGVMQNPRHLVRRRGQEARLRCSPMKGHSHVYWYRQLPEEGLKFMVYLQKENIIDESGMPKERFSAEFPKEGPSILRIQQVVRGDSAAYFCASSPIHEKLFFGSGTQLSVL.

The V and J genes are TRBV27 and TRBJ1-4; maybe TRBD1 (5 bases). Per the germline V gene, CDR1 is MNHEY and CDR2 is SMNVEV (reference sequence). The CDR3 is 14 residues long. V lost 3 bases to trimming and J lost 6 bases, with 11 bases between them. Here the CDR3 DNA reads TGTGCCAGCAGTTTCGCGGGGGTTGATGAAAAACTGTTTTTT. Protein sequence: CASSFAGVDEKLFF.

The rearrangement links TRBV7-9 to TRBJ1-4; D unclear. The CDR3 loop spans 15 amino acids. Trimming took 0 bases from V and 4 from J, leaving 9 bases between them. The germline gives CDR1 SEHNR, CDR2 FQNEAQ (reference sequence). In nucleotides, the CDR3 is TGTGCCAGCAGCTTAGCGGCAGGTAGTAATGAAAAACTGTTTTTT. Its protein product is CASSLAAGSNEKLFF.

The chain uses TRBV19 and TRBJ1-2; D is unclear. Trimming left V 7 bases short and J 0 bases short, with 9 bases between. CDR3 size: 13 residues. Per germline, CDR1 LNHDA and CDR2 SQIVND (reference sequence). The CDR3 DNA follows: TGTGCCAGTATTGGGATCGCTAACTATGGCTACACCTTC. It yields the protein CASIGIANYGYTF.

The chain employs TRBV9 and TRBJ1-1; D is undetermined. Per germline, CDR1 SGDLS and CDR2 YYNGEE. CDR3 length: 14 residues. Trimming stripped 3 bases from V and 4 bases from J, with 13 bases between. The CDR3 DNA reads TGTGCCAGCAGCGGCGGACCCCCGGGCACTGAAGCTTTCTTT. Translation: CASSGGPPGTEAFF.

The V gene is TRBV19, the J gene TRBJ2-1; possibly TRBD2 for D (6 bases). Trimming removed 5 bases at V and 4 bases at J, with 12 bases between. CDR1 and CDR2 (germline): LNHDA, SQIVND (reference sequence). The CDR3 consists of 14 residues. The CDR3 sequence: CASSRQGTYNEQFF. In DNA, the CDR3 is TGTGCCAGTAGTCGTCAAGGGACTTACAATGAGCAGTTCTTC.

The genes are TRBV28 and TRBJ2-6; 9 nucleotides align to TRBD1. The CDR3 is 18 amino acids. Per the germline V gene, CDR1 is MDHEN and CDR2 is SYDVKM. V was pared by 5 bases and J by 0 bases, with 8 bases of the junction left unmatched. The CDR3 loop is CASSPWTGDSSGANVLTF. Here the CDR3 DNA reads TGTGCCAGCAGTCCTTGGACAGGGGACAGCTCTGGGGCCAACGTCCTGACTTTC.

This clone showed up just once. J is TRBJ1-2 and V is TRBV28; D possibly corresponds to TRBD1 (6 bases). Germline CDR1 reads MDHEN; CDR2 reads SYDVKM. Trimming cost V 4 bases and J 8 bases, with 11 bases left between them. The CDR3 is made up of 12 amino acids. The CDR3 nucleotides are TGTGCCAGCAGTTCACAGGGAAAAGGCTACACCTTC. Translation: CASSSQGKGYTF.

This rearrangement joins TRBV19 to TRBJ1-5, with D possibly TRBD1 on 6 matching bases. Trimming removed 5 bases at V and 7 bases at J, with 12 bases between. The germline V gene has CDR1 LNHDA and CDR2 SQIVND (reference sequence). The CDR3 extends over 13 amino acids. CDR3 loop: CASSLSGVQPQHF. The CDR3 bases are TGTGCCAGTAGTTTATCAGGGGTCCAGCCCCAGCATTTT.

The V gene is TRBV10-1, the J gene TRBJ2-1; TRBD2 might be the D (5 bases). Trimming took off 6 bases at V and 0 bases at J, with 12 bases between the two ends. The CDR3 sequence is 15 residues long. Per the germline V gene, CDR1 is WNHNN and CDR2 is SYGVQD (reference sequence). As DNA, the CDR3 is TGCGCCAGCAGGGGCCCTAGCCACTCCTACAATGAGCAGTTCTTC. Translation gives CASRGPSHSYNEQFF.

The chain has TRBV11-2 and TRBJ1-2; D is unresolved. CDR1 is SGHAT and CDR2 is FQNNGV in the germline V gene. This CDR3 region has 15 residues. V lost 4 bases and J 1 base, leaving 13 bases between the germline ends. This chain's CDR3 is CASSYVDGSNYGYTF. DNA for the CDR3: TGTGCCAGCAGCTACGTTGACGGCAGTAACTATGGCTACACCTTC.

This sequence joins TRBV15 and TRBJ1-5; 8 nucleotides match TRBD1. With V trimmed by 2 bases and J by 0 bases, 9 bases remained unmatched. The CDR3 consists of 18 residues. Germline CDR1 reads LNHNV; CDR2 reads YYDKDF (reference sequence). Written as DNA, the CDR3 is TGTGCCACCAGCAGACTAAGGGACAGGCCCTATAGCAATCAGCCCCAGCATTTT. Protein: CATSRLRDRPYSNQPQHF. Full variable domain (outside the CDR3, taken from reference TRBV15 and TRBJ1-5): DAMVIQNPRYQVTQFGKPVTLSCSQTLNHNVMYWYQQKSSQAPKLLFHYYDKDFNNEADTPDNFQSRRPNTSFCFLDIRSPGLGDTAMYLCATSRLRDRPYSNQPQHFGDGTRLSIL.

This clone has just one count. This chain connects TRBV10-3 to TRBJ1-1; TRBD1 aligns across 7 bases. V lost 6 bases and J lost 2; bases outside the gene matches: 3. This CDR3 is 13 amino acids long. Germline CDR1 ENHRY, CDR2 SYGVKD. CDR3 DNA sequence: TGTGCCATCAGGCGGGACAGCAACACTGAAGCTTTCTTT. Its protein product is CAIRRDSNTEAFF.